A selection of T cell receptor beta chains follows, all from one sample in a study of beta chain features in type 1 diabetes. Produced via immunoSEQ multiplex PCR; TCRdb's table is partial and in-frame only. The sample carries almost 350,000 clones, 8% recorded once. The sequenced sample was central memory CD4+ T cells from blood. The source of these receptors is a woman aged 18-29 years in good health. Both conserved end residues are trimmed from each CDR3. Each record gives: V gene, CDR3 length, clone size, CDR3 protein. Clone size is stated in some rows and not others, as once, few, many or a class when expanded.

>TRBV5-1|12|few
ASSLRQGGYEQY
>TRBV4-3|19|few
ASSQDALGFSLRLRTGELF
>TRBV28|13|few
ASSFLLGGGETQY
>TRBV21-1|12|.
ASRKGGPRETQY
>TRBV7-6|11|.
ASSQDRVETQY
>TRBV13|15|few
ASSYRQGRSSYNEQF
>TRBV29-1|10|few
SVAGQGYEQY
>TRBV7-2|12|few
ASSRSLIGYEQY
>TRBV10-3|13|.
AISTSGSGLNTQY
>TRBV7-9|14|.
ASSFGTGRRTYEQY
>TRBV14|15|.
ASSQFLGTGGTDTQY
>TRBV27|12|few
ASSASGSTDTQY
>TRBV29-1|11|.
SAALRSTDTQY
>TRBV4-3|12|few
ASSMGAQGGEQF
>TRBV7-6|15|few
ASRALAGPSSYNEQF
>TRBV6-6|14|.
ASSYGSPGFNEKLF
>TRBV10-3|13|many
AISEFAGEGETQY
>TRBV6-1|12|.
ASMGKRGRETQY
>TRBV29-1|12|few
SVEGTGPTYEQY
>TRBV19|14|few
ASSMKTSASYNEQF
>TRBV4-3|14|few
ASSQGAAGRTDTQY
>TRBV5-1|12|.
ASSLGQPQNIQY
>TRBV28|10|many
ASSLQNTEAF
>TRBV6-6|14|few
ASSLTGLHQAYEQY
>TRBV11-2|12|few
ASSLTTSLDEQF
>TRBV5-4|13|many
ASSLDSGAYNEQF
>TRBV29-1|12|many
SVDAQGTRNIQY
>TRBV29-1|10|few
SVEGQGTEAF
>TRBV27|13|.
ASSSPFGSPYEQY
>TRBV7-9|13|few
ASSLARFGYNEQF
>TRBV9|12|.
ASSAADRVKGYT
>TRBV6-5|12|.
ASSRTASTDTQY
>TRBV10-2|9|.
ASSEYEEQY
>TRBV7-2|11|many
ASASSGGYEQY
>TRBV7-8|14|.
ASSKTPTGGRGEQF
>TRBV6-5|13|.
ASSYSRSAKNIQY
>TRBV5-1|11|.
ASSSTRTYEQY
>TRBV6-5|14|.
ASSYRFSGSSREQY
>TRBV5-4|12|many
ASSLRGRNTEAF
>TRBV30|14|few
AWSPGDKGGTGELF
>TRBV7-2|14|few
ASSLALGGQGREQY
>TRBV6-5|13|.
ASRSSGTGNYGYT
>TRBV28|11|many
ASKREIGNTIY
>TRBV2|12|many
ASSLDTGTNIQY
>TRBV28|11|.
ASSHPNVGPQH